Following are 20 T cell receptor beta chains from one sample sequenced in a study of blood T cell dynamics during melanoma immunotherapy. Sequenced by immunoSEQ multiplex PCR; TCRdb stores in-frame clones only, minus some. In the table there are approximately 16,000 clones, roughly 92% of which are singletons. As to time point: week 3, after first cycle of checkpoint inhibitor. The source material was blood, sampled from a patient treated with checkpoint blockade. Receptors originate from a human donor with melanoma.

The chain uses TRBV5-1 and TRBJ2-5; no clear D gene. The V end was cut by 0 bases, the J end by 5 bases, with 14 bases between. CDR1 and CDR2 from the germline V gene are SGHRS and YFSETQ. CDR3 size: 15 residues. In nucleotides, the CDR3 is TGCGCCAGCAGCTTGGACTCCATAGATATGGAGACCCAGTACTTC. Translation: CASSLDSIDMETQYF.

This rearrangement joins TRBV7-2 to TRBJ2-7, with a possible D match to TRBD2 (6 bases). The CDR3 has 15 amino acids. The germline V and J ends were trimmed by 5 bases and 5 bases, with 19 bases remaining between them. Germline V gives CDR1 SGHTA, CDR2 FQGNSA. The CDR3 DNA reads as TGTGCCAGCAGCCGGGGGTCCCATCAGGGCGACGAGCAGTACTTC. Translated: CASSRGSHQGDEQYF.

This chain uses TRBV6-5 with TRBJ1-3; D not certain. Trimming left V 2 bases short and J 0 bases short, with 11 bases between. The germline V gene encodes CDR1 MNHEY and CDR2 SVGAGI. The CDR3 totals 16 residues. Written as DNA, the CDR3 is TGTGCCAGCAGTTACGGGCGTGTGAACTCTGGAAACACCATATATTTT. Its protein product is CASSYGRVNSGNTIYF.

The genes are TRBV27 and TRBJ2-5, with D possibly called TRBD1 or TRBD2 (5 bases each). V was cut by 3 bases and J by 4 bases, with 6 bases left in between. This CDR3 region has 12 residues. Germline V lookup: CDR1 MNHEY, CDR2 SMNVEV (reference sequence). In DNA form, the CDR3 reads TGTGCCAGCAGTTTTGGGGGAGAGACCCAGTACTTC. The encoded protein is CASSFGGETQYF.

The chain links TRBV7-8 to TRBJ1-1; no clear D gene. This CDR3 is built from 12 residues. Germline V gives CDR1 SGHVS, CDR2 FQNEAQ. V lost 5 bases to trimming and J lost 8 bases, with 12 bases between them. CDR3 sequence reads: CASSTRFREAFF. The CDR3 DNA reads TGTGCCAGCAGCACTAGATTCCGGGAAGCTTTCTTT.

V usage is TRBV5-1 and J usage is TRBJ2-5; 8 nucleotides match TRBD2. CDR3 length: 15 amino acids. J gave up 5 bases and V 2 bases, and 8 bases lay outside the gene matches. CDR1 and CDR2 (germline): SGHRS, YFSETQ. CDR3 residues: CASSFQRGGGETQYF. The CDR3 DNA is TGCGCCAGCAGCTTCCAACGGGGGGGCGGCGAGACCCAGTACTTC. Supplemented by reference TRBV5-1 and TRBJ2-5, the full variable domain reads KAGVTQTPRYLIKTRGQQVTLSCSPISGHRSVSWYQQTPGQGLQFLFEYFSETQRNKGNFPGRFSGRQFSNSRSEMNVSTLELGDSALYLCASSFQRGGGETQYFGPGTRLLVL.

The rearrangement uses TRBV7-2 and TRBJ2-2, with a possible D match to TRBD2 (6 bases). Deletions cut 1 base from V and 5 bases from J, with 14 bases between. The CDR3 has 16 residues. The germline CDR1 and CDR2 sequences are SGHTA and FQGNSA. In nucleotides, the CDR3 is TGTGCCAGCAGCTTAGAATCGGGAGTCGGGACCGGGGAGCTGTTTTTT. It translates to CASSLESGVGTGELFF.

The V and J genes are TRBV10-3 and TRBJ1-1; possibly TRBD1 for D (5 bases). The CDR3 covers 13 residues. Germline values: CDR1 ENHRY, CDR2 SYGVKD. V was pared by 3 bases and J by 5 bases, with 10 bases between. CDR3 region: CAISEDRVTEAFF. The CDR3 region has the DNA TGTGCCATCAGTGAAGACAGAGTAACTGAAGCTTTCTTT.

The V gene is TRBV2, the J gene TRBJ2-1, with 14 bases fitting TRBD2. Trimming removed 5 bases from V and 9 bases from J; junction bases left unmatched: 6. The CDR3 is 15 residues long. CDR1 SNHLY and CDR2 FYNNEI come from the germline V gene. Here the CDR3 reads CASSRLAGGIGEQFF. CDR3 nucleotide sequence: TGTGCCAGCAGTCGACTAGCGGGAGGGATCGGTGAGCAGTTCTTC.

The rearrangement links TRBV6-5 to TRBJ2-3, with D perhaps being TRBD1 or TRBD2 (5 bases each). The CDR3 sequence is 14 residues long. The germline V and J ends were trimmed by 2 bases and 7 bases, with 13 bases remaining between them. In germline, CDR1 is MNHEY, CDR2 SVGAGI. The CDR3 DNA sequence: TGTGCCAGCAGTTACGGGGGAGCCGGGAATACGCAGTATTTT. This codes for CASSYGGAGNTQYF.

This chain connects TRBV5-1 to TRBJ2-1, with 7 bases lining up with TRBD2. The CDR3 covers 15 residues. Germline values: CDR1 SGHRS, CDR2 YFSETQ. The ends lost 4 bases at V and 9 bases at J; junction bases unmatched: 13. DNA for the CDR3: TGCGCCAGCAGCCCTTCGGGCGGGAGTTCTCGTGAGCAGTTCTTC. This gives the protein CASSPSGGSSREQFF.

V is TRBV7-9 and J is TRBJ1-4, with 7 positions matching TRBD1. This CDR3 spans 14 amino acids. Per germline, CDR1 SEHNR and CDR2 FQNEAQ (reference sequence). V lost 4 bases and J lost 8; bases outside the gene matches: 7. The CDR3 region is CASSYQGVGEKLFF. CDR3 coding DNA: TGTGCCAGCAGCTACCAGGGGGTTGGGGAAAAACTGTTTTTT.

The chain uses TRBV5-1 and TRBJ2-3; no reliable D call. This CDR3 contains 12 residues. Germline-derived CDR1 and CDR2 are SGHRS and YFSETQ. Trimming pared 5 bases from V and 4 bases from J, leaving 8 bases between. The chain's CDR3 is CASSNQADTQYF. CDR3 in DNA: TGCGCCAGCAGTAATCAGGCAGATACGCAGTATTTT. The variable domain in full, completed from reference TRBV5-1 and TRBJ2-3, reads KAGVTQTPRYLIKTRGQQVTLSCSPISGHRSVSWYQQTPGQGLQFLFEYFSETQRNKGNFPGRFSGRQFSNSRSEMNVSTLELGDSALYLCASSNQADTQYFGPGTRLTVL.

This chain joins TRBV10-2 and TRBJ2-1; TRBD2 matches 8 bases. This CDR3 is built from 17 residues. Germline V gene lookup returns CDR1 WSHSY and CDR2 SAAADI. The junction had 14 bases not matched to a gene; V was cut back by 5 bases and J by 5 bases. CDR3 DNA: TGCGCCAGCAGTCCCCCCCCAGGGGTAGCGGGGAACAATGAGCAGTTCTTC. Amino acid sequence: CASSPPPGVAGNNEQFF.

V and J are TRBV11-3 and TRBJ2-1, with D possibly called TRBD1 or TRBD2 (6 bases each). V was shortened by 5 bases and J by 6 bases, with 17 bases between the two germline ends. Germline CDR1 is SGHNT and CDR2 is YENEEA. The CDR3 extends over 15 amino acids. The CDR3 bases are TGTGCCAGCAGCAACCCGACAGGAGGGGGCAATGAGCAGTTCTTC. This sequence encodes CASSNPTGGGNEQFF.

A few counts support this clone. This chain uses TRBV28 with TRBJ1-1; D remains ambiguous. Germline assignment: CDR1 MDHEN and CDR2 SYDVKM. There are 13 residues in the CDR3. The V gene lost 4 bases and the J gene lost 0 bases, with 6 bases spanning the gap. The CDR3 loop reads CASSSSVNTEAFF. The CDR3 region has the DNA TGTGCCAGCAGTTCGTCAGTGAACACTGAAGCTTTCTTT.

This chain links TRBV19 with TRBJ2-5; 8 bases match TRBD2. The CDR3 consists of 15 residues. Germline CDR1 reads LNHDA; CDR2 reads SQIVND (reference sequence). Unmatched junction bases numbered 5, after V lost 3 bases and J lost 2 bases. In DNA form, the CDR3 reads TGTGCCAGTAGTATCCTAGCGGGTCTACAAGAGACCCAGTACTTC. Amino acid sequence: CASSILAGLQETQYF.

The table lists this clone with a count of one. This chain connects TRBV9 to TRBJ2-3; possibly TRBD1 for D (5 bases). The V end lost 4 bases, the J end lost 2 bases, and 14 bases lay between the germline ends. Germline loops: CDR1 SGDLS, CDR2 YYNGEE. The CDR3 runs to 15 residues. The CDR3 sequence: CASSLGHRPTDTQYF. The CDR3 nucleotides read TGTGCCAGCAGCCTGGGGCATAGGCCCACAGATACGCAGTATTTT.

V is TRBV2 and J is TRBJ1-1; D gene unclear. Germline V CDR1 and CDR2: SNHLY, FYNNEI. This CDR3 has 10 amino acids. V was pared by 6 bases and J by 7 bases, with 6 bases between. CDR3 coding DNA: TGTGCCAGCAGCTCAAGTGAAGCTTTCTTT. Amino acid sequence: CASSSSEAFF.

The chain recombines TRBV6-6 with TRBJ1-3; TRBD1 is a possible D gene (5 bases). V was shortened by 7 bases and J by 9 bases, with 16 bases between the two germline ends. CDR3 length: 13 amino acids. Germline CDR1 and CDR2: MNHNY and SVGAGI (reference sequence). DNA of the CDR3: TGTGCCAGCACCCAACTGGGGGAAACCACCATATATTTT. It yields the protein CASTQLGETTIYF.